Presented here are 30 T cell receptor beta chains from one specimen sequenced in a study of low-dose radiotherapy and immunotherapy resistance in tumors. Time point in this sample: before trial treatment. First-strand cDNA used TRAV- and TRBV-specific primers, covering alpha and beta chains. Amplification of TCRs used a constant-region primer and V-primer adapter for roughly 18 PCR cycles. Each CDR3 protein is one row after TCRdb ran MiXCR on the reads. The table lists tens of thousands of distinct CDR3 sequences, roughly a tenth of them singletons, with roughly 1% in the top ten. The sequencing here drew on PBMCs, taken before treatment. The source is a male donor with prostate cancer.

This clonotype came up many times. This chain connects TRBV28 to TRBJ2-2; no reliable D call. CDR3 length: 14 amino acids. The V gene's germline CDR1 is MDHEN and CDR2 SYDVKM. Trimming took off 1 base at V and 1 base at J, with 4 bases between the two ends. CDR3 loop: CASSLYKNTGELFF. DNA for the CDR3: TGTGCCAGCAGTTTATATAAGAACACCGGGGAGCTGTTTTTT.

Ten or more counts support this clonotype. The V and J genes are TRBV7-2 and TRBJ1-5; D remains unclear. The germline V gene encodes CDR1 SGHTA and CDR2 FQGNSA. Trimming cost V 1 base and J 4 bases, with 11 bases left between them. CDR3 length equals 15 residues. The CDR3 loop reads CASSLDQVPNQPQHF. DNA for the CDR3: TGTGCCAGCAGCTTAGATCAGGTTCCGAATCAGCCCCAGCATTTT.

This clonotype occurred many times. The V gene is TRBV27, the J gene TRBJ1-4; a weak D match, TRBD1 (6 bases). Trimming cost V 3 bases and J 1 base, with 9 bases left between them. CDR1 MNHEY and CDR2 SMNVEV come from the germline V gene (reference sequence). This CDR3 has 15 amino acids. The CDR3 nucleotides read TGTGCCAGCAGTTTCTCGGGACAAACTAATGAAAAACTGTTTTTT. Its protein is CASSFSGQTNEKLFF.

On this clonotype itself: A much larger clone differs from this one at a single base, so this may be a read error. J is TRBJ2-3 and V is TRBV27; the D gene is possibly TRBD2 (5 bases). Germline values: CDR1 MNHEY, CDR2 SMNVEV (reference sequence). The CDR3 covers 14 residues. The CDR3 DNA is TGTGTCAGCAGGACCCCTAGCTTTACAGATACGCAGTATTTT. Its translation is CVSRTPSFTDTQYF.

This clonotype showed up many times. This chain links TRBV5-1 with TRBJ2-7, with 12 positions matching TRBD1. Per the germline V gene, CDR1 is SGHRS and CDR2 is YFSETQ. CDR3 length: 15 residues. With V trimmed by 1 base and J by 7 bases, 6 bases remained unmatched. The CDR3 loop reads CASSLRGQGAIEQYF. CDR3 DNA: TGCGCCAGCAGCTTGAGGGGACAGGGGGCCATTGAGCAGTACTTC.

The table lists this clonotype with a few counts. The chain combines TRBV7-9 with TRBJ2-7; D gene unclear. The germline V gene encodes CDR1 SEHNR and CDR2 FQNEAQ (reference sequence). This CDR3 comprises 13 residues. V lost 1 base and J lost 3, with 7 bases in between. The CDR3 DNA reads TGTGCCAGCAGCTTAGACGGCAACTACGAGCAGTACTTC. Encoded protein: CASSLDGNYEQYF.

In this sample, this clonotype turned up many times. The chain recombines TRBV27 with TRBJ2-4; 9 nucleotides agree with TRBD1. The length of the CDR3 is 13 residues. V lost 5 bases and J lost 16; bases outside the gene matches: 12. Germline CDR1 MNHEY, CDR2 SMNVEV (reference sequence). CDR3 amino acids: CASSPLQGASCYF. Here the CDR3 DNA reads TGTGCCAGCAGTCCCCTACAGGGGGCAAGTTGTTACTTC.

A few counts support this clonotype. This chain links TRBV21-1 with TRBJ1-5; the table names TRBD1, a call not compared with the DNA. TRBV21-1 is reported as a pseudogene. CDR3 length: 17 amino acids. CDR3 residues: CASSKSGQGASNQPQHF. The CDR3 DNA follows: TGTGCCAGCAGCAAGTCTGGGCAGGGGGCGAGCAATCAGCCCCAGCATTTT.

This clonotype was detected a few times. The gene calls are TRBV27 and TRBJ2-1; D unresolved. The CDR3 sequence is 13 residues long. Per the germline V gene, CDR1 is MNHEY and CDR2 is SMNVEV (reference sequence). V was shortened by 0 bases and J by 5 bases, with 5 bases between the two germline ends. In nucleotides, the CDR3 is TGTGCCAGCAGTTTATCGAGGCACAATGAGCAGTTCTTC. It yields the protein CASSLSRHNEQFF.

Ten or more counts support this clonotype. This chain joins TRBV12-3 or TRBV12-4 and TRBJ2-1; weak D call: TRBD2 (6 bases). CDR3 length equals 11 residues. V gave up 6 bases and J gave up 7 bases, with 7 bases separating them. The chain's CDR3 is CASRAGNEQFF. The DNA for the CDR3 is TGTGCCAGCAGGGCGGGGAATGAGCAGTTCTTC.

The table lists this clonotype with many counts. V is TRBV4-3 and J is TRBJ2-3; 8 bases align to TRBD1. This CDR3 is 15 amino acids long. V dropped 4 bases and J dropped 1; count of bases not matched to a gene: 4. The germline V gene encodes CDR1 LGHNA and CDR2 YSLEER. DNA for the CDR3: TGCGCCAGCAGCCCCGGACAGGGTGGCACAGATACGCAGTATTTT. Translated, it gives CASSPGQGGTDTQYF.

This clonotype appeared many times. CDR3 DNA sequence: TGCAGTGCTGGACAGGGTAACACCGGTGGGAATCAGCCCCAGCATTTT. Residues: CSAGQGNTGGNQPQHF. The V and J genes are TRBV20-1 and TRBJ1-5; TRBD1 aligns across 8 bases. CDR1 DFQATT and CDR2 SNEGSKA come from the germline V gene (reference sequence). This CDR3 is built from 16 residues. The V gene end was trimmed by 5 bases and the J gene end by 4 bases; junction bases not matched to a gene: 13.

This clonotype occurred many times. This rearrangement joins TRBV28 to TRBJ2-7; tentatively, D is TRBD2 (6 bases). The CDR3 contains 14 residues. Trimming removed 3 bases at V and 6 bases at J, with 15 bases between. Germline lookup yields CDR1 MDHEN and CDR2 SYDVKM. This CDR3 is CASSLVGRGGEQYF. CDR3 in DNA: TGTGCCAGCAGTTTGGTCGGGCGGGGTGGCGAGCAGTACTTC.

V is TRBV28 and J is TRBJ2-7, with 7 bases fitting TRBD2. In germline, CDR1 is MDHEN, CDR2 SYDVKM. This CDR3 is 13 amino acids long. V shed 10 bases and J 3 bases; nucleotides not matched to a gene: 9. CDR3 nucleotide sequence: TGTGCCACCAAGGAGGGAGGGCGCTACGAGCAGTACTTC. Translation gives CATKEGGRYEQYF.

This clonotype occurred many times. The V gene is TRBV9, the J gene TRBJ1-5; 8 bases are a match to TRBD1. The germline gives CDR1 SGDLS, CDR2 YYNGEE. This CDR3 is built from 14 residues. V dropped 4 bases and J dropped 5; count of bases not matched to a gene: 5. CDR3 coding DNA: TGTGCCAGCAGCTCAGACAGGGGCGATCAGCCCCAGCATTTT. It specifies CASSSDRGDQPQHF.

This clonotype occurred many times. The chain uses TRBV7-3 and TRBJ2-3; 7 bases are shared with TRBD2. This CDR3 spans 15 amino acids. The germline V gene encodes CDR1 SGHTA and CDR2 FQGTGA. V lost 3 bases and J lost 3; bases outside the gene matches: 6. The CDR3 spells CASSLSGIGTDTQYF. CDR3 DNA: TGTGCCAGCAGCTTGAGCGGGATCGGTACAGATACGCAGTATTTT.

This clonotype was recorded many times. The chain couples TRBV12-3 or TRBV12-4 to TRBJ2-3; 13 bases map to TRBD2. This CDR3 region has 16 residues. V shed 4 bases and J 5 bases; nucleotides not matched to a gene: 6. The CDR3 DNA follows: TGTGCCAGCAGTTCTGGACTAGCGGGAGCGGGAGATACGCAGTATTTT. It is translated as CASSSGLAGAGDTQYF.

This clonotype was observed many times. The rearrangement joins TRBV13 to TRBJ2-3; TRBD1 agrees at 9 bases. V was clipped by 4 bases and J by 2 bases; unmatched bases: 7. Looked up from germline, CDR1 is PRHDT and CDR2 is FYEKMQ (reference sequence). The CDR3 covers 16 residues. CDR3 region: CASSSLRDRDTDTQYF. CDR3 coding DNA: TGTGCCAGCAGCTCCCTCCGGGACAGGGACACAGATACGCAGTATTTT.

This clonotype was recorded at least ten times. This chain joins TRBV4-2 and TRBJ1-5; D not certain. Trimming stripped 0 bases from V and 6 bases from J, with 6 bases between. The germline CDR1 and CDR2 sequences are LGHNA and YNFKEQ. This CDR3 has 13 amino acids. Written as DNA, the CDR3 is TGTGCCAGCAGCCAAGATCGGGGTCAGCCCCAGCATTTT. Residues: CASSQDRGQPQHF.

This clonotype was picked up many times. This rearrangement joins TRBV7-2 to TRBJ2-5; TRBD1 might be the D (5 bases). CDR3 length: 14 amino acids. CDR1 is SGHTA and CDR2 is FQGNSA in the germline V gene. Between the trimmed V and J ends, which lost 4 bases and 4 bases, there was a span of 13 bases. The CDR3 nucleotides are TGTGCCAGCAGCTCGATTAGGGGATTAGAGACCCAGTACTTC. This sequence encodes CASSSIRGLETQYF.

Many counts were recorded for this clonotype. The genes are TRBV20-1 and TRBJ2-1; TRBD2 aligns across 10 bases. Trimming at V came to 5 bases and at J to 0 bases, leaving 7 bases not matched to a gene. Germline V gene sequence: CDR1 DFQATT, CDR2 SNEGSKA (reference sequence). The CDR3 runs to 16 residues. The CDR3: CSAGGGLASSYNEQFF. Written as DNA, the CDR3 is TGCAGTGCTGGAGGGGGACTAGCGAGCTCCTACAATGAGCAGTTCTTC.

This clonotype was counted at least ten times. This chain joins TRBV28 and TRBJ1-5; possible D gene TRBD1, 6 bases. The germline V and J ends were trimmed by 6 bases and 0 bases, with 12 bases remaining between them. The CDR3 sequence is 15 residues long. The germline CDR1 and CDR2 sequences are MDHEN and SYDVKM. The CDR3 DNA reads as TGTGCCAGCAGCCGGACAGCTAGTAGCAATCAGCCCCAGCATTTT. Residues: CASSRTASSNQPQHF.

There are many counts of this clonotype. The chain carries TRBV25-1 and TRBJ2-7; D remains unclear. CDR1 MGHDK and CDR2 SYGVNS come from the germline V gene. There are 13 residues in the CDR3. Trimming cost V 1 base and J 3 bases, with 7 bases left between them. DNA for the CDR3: TGTGCCAGCAGTGAATCACCGTTCTACGAGCAGTACTTC. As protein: CASSESPFYEQYF.

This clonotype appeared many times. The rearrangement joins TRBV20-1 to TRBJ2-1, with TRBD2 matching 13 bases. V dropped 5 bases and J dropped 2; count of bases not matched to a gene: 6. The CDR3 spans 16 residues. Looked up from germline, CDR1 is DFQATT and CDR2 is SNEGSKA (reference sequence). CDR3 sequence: CSAEWTSGRAYNEQFF. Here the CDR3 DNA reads TGCAGTGCTGAGTGGACTAGCGGGAGAGCCTACAATGAGCAGTTCTTC.

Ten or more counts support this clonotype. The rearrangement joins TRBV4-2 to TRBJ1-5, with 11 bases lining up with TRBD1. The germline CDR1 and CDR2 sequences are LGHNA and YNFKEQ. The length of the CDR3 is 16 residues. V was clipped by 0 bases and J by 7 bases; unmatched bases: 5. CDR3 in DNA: TGTGCCAGCAGCCAAGACGGACAGGGGGCTGTGCAGCCCCAGCATTTT. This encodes CASSQDGQGAVQPQHF.

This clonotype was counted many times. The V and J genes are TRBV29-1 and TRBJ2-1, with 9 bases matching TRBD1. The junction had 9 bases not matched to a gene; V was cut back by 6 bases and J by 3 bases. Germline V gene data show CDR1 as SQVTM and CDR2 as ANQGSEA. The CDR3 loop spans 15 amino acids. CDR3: CSVGAGTGFYNEQFF. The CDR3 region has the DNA TGCAGCGTCGGGGCCGGGACAGGGTTCTACAATGAGCAGTTCTTC.

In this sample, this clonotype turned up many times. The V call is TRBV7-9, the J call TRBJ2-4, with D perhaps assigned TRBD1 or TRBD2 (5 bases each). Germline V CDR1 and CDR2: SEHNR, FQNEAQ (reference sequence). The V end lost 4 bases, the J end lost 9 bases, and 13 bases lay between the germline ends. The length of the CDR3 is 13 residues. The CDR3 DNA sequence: TGTGCCAGCAGCTCGGACGGGACGGGCATTCAGTACTTC. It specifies CASSSDGTGIQYF. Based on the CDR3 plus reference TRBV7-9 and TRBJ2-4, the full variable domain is DTGVSQNPRHKITKRGQNVTFRCDPISEHNRLYWYRQTLGQGPEFLTYFQNEAQLEKSRLLSDRFSAERPKGSFSTLEIQRTEQGDSAMYLCASSSDGTGIQYFGAGTRLSVL.

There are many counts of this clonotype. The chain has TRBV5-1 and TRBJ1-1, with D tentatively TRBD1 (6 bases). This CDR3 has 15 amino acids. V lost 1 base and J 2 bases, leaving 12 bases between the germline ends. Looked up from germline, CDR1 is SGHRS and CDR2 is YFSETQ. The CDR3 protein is CASSLLAGVNTEAFF. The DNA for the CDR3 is TGCGCCAGCAGCTTGCTGGCAGGGGTAAACACTGAAGCTTTCTTT.

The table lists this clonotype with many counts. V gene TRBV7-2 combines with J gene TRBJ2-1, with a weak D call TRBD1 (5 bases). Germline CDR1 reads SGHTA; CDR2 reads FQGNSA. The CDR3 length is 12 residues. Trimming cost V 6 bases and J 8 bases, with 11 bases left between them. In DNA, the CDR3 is TGTGCCAGCAGTCAGGGTTACCATGAGCAGTTCTTC. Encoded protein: CASSQGYHEQFF.

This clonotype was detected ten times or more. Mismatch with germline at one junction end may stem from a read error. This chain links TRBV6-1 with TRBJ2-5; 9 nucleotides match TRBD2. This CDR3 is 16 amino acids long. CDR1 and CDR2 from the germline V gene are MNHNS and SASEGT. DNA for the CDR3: TGTGCCAGCAGAGAAGGCGGTAGCGGGAGAGGAGAGACCCAGTACTTC. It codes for CASREGGSGRGETQYF.